Following are 24 T cell receptor beta chains from one sample sequenced in a study of shared clonotypes between healthy human individuals. Some clones are missing from TCRdb's copy, which holds only in-frame ones; the method was immunoSEQ multiplex PCR. The sample yields more than 2 million clones, 93% seen once. Positive CCR7 selection of CD45RO-negative cells yielded the naive CD8 cells, and terminally differentiated effector memory CD45RA+ cells were excluded. Sequenced sample: naive CD8+ T cells from PBMCs. These receptors came from a man between 18 and 35 years old in good health. Some clones in this sample may be carry-over from other donors' samples.

The V gene is TRBV9, the J gene TRBJ2-5; no clear D. This CDR3 has 15 amino acids. Trimming took off 0 bases at V and 1 base at J, with 10 bases between the two ends. Germline CDR1 SGDLS, CDR2 YYNGEE. This chain's CDR3 is CASSVAAAVQETQYF. CDR3 sequence (DNA): TGTGCCAGCAGCGTAGCGGCTGCGGTCCAAGAGACCCAGTACTTC.

A single count supports this clone. The rearrangement uses TRBV7-6 and TRBJ2-7; D gene ambiguous. The CDR3 is 15 residues long. The V end was cut by 1 base, the J end by 3 bases, with 13 bases between. Looked up from germline, CDR1 is SGHVS and CDR2 is FNYEAQ. The CDR3 nucleotides read TGTGCCAGCAGCTTAGACGGAGACCTCATCTACGAGCAGTACTTC. Its protein product is CASSLDGDLIYEQYF.

The genes are TRBV7-9 and TRBJ2-1; D remains ambiguous. The germline CDR1 and CDR2 sequences are SEHNR and FQNEAQ (reference sequence). The CDR3 loop spans 13 amino acids. With 1 base removed from V and 6 bases from J, the gap between germline ends came to 7 bases. CDR3 sequence (DNA): TGTGCCAGCAGCTTAGGACGGAGCAATGAGCAGTTCTTC. Translating it yields CASSLGRSNEQFF. Drawing the rest from reference TRBV7-9 and TRBJ2-1, the complete variable domain is DTGVSQNPRHKITKRGQNVTFRCDPISEHNRLYWYRQTLGQGPEFLTYFQNEAQLEKSRLLSDRFSAERPKGSFSTLEIQRTEQGDSAMYLCASSLGRSNEQFFGPGTRLTVL.

V is TRBV11-3 and J is TRBJ2-7; 7 bases are a match to TRBD1. The ends lost 4 bases at V and 6 bases at J; junction bases unmatched: 9. Germline V gene sequence: CDR1 SGHNT, CDR2 YENEEA. CDR3 length equals 14 residues. CDR3 nucleotide sequence: TGTGCCAGCAGCTCCAGACAGGGTGTAGGCGAGCAGTACTTC. Amino acids: CASSSRQGVGEQYF. Full variable domain (outside the CDR3, taken from reference TRBV11-3 and TRBJ2-7): EAGVVQSPRYKIIEKKQPVAFWCNPISGHNTLYWYLQNLGQGPELLIRYENEEAVDDSQLPKDRFSAERLKGVDSTLKIQPAELGDSAVYLCASSSRQGVGEQYFGPGTRLTVT.

The chain joins TRBV11-2 to TRBJ1-2; possible D gene TRBD1, 5 bases. The CDR3 consists of 13 residues. CDR1 and CDR2 (germline): SGHAT, FQNNGV. Trimming removed 6 bases at V and 6 bases at J, with 14 bases between. CDR3 in DNA: TGTGCCAGCAGTTACTCCCAGGGTGATGGCTACACCTTC. Translating it yields CASSYSQGDGYTF.

This rearrangement joins TRBV4-3 to TRBJ1-4; TRBD1 aligns across 8 bases. The CDR3 covers 18 residues. V was pared by 2 bases and J by 7 bases, with 15 bases of the junction left unmatched. Germline V CDR1 and CDR2: LGHNA, YSLEER. The CDR3 is CASSQNAPRTGWVEKLFF. In DNA, the CDR3 is TGCGCCAGCAGCCAAAATGCGCCCCGGACAGGGTGGGTTGAAAAACTGTTTTTT.

The chain joins TRBV7-6 to TRBJ2-5, with D unresolved. V was trimmed by 2 bases and J by 5 bases, leaving 15 bases between them. The CDR3 sequence is 15 residues long. Germline lookup yields CDR1 SGHVS and CDR2 FNYEAQ. CDR3 protein: CASSLLGPPLETQYF. The CDR3 DNA sequence: TGTGCCAGCAGCTTATTAGGGCCCCCACTCGAGACCCAGTACTTC.

The DNA for the CDR3 is TGTGCCAGCAGCCAAGATCTCCGACCCCGGTTAGCTAACTATGGCTACACCTTC. Protein sequence: CASSQDLRPRLANYGYTF. V usage is TRBV4-2 and J usage is TRBJ1-2; D not resolved. Trimming removed 0 bases from V and 0 bases from J, with 17 bases in between. Germline values: CDR1 LGHNA, CDR2 YNFKEQ. This CDR3 has 18 amino acids.

The J gene is TRBJ2-7, the V gene TRBV5-6; D may be TRBD1 or TRBD2 (6 bases each). Trimming cost V 5 bases and J 2 bases, with 29 bases left between them. The CDR3 loop spans 19 amino acids. The V gene's germline CDR1 is SGHDT and CDR2 YYEEEE. The CDR3 coding sequence is TGTGCCAGCAGTTCTTTGGACAGCGGGCACTCGCCTACAACCTACGAGCAGTACTTC. Translation: CASSSLDSGHSPTTYEQYF.

The J gene is TRBJ2-1, the V gene TRBV29-1; TRBD1 might be the D (5 bases). The CDR3 loop spans 12 amino acids. The germline V gene has CDR1 SQVTM and CDR2 ANQGSEA. The V end lost 5 bases, the J end lost 9 bases, and 14 bases lay between the germline ends. CDR3 region: CSVFQGRLEQFF. CDR3 DNA: TGCAGCGTTTTCCAGGGTAGGCTTGAGCAGTTCTTC.

The chain couples TRBV15 to TRBJ2-7; 7 bases line up with TRBD2. The CDR3 loop spans 13 amino acids. V lost 4 bases to trimming and J lost 6 bases; unmatched junction nucleotides: 6. Per the germline V gene, CDR1 is LNHNV and CDR2 is YYDKDF (reference sequence). CDR3 amino acids: CATSTSGASEQYF. For the CDR3, the DNA is TGTGCCACCAGCACTAGCGGAGCATCCGAGCAGTACTTC.

For this clone: One junction end disagrees with the germline gene, perhaps due to a read error. The rearrangement links TRBV6-1 to TRBJ2-7; weak D call: TRBD1 (6 bases). There are 13 residues in the CDR3. Germline-derived CDR1 and CDR2 are MNHNS and SASEGT. The CDR3 sequence: CASSAVAGALINF. The DNA for the CDR3 is TGTGCCAGCAGCGCCGTGGCAGGGGCCCTAATAAACTTC.

As DNA, the CDR3 is TGCGCCAGCAGCCAAGATCCAGGCAGAACCTACGAGCAGTACTTC. Residues: CASSQDPGRTYEQYF. This chain uses TRBV4-3 with TRBJ2-7; no definite D call. With 0 bases removed from V and 2 bases from J, the gap between germline ends came to 11 bases. Germline CDR1 reads LGHNA; CDR2 reads YSLEER. This CDR3 is built from 15 residues.

V is TRBV9 and J is TRBJ2-3; 7 bases match TRBD1. Germline V CDR1 and CDR2: SGDLS, YYNGEE. The trim removed 0 bases at V and 2 bases at J, leaving 6 bases unmatched. The CDR3 loop spans 16 amino acids. CDR3: CASSVGGTDFTDTQYF. CDR3 sequence (DNA): TGTGCCAGCAGCGTAGGGGGGACAGACTTCACAGATACGCAGTATTTT.

The chain combines TRBV5-1 with TRBJ2-6, with 7 bases identical to TRBD1. Germline lookup yields CDR1 SGHRS and CDR2 YFSETQ. The CDR3 length is 17 residues. Trimming cost V 4 bases and J 0 bases; bases outside gene matches: 7. The CDR3 reads CASSPDRAASGANVLTF. CDR3 bases: TGCGCCAGCAGCCCAGACAGGGCGGCCTCTGGGGCCAACGTCCTGACTTTC.

The V and J genes are TRBV6-1 and TRBJ1-1; D call uncertain. Deletions cut 6 bases from V and 7 bases from J, with 6 bases between. Germline V lookup: CDR1 MNHNS, CDR2 SASEGT. The CDR3 spans 10 residues. CDR3 DNA: TGTGCCAGCAGAGCGTATGAAGCTTTCTTT. Protein product: CASRAYEAFF.

The CDR3 DNA sequence: TGTGCCAGCAGGGGTAATGAAAAACTGTTTTTT. This encodes CASRGNEKLFF. This chain connects TRBV25-1 to TRBJ1-4; no definite D call. Trimming removed 6 bases at V and 4 bases at J, with 3 bases between. CDR1 and CDR2 from the germline V gene are MGHDK and SYGVNS. This CDR3 spans 11 amino acids.

V is TRBV6-5 and J is TRBJ2-7, with D possibly being TRBD1 (5 bases). Trimming removed 4 bases from V and 0 bases from J, with 16 bases in between. This CDR3 has 16 amino acids. Per the germline V gene, CDR1 is MNHEY and CDR2 is SVGAGI. CDR3 in DNA: TGTGCCAGCAGTTTCTTTCTCCTGACAGACTCCTACGAGCAGTACTTC. Translation: CASSFFLLTDSYEQYF.

Regarding this clone: This same CDR3 is encoded by further DNA sequences in the sample. This chain joins TRBV7-3 and TRBJ2-3, with D possibly matching TRBD2 (5 bases). V lost 4 bases and J lost 3, with 5 bases in between. CDR1 and CDR2 from the germline V gene are SGHTA and FQGTGA. This CDR3 is built from 12 residues. The chain's CDR3 is CASSSGTDTQYF. The CDR3 DNA reads as TGTGCCAGCAGCTCGGGGACAGATACGCAGTATTTT.

V is TRBV27 and J is TRBJ2-2, with D possibly matching TRBD2 (6 bases). The V gene lost 0 bases and the J gene lost 4 bases, with 15 bases spanning the gap. The CDR3 runs 17 residues. CDR1 MNHEY and CDR2 SMNVEV come from the germline V gene (reference sequence). The CDR3 reads CASSLSPRDWGTGELFF. The CDR3 coding sequence is TGTGCCAGCAGTTTATCCCCCCGGGACTGGGGCACCGGGGAGCTGTTTTTT.

This rearrangement joins TRBV28 to TRBJ1-2; 7 bases are shared with TRBD1. The CDR3 length is 16 residues. Germline CDR1 MDHEN, CDR2 SYDVKM. The trim removed 3 bases at V and 7 bases at J, leaving 14 bases unmatched. CDR3 DNA: TGTGCCAGCAGTTTTAGGGTGGGCGGGACAGCGTTTGGCTACACCTTC. Protein product: CASSFRVGGTAFGYTF.

The chain recombines TRBV4-3 with TRBJ2-7; the D gene is possibly TRBD1 (6 bases). The CDR3 is 15 amino acids. V was shortened by 4 bases and J by 4 bases, with 17 bases between the two germline ends. Germline V CDR1 and CDR2: LGHNA, YSLEER. In nucleotides, the CDR3 is TGCGCCAGCAGCCCCTCAAGGGGGATGGATTACGAGCAGTACTTC. This gives the protein CASSPSRGMDYEQYF.

The DNA for the CDR3 is TGTGCCAGCAACCTAGCGGGAGTGGCCTACAATGAGCAGTTCTTC. It translates to CASNLAGVAYNEQFF. The V call is TRBV11-2, the J call TRBJ2-1, with TRBD2 matching over 10 bases. The CDR3 runs to 15 residues. CDR1 is SGHAT, CDR2 FQNNGV, per germline. Trimming took 7 bases from V and 2 from J; bases not matched to a gene: 5.

The chain links TRBV7-2 to TRBJ1-3; 9 bases match TRBD1. V trimming: 5 bases; J trimming: 8 bases; junction bases outside the gene matches: 13. The CDR3 spans 16 residues. Germline CDR1 and CDR2: SGHTA and FQGNSA. The CDR3: CASSPRTGVRADTIYF. The CDR3, as DNA: TGTGCCAGCAGCCCCCGGACAGGGGTTAGGGCTGACACCATATATTTT.